Described below is a single T cell receptor beta chain sequence and its context. There is no known antigen for this receptor. The input lacks base qualities; no much larger clone sits a single base away. The sample originates from a study of blood T cell repertoires in COVID-19 (dated by TCRdb to about 2020). A note on the overall study: Collaborator samples came from the United States, Italy and Spain and covered acute and convalescent phases of COVID-19. The sample metadata nearly always contained a de-identified subject ID, COVID-19 status, age in years and sex. The repertoires were released in a freely available public database meant as a resource for research on the immune response to SARS-CoV-2. Where available, HLA class I and class II types were obtained from metadata supplied by the sample provider rather than from assay-based typing. Samples were obtained from the ongoing ImmuneRACE study (first 160 participants) and from 1,254 subjects provided by 6 global collaborators. The material from the prospective study consisted of cDNA or gDNA derived from T cells, B-cell-depleted T cells, or PBMCs. Deeply sampled blood TCRbeta repertoires from subjects exposed to, actively infected with, or recovered from COVID-19 were included in the dataset.

In Seattle, one collaborating source enrolled patients while the infection was active and tracked those patients longitudinally over the course of disease. Whole blood was collected in K2EDTA tubes by collaborating institutions according to the institutions' own protocols. Collaborator samples were shipped for TCRbeta analysis as frozen whole blood, isolated PBMCs, or DNA extracted from either sample type. The immunoSEQ Assay, a bias-controlled multiplex PCR, was used to amplify TCRbeta CDR3 regions from genomic DNA. From the authors' description of their analysis: The number of nucleated cells in each sample was estimated from the amplification of reference gene primers within the assay. To quantify the absolute abundance of each unique TCRbeta CDR3 rearrangement, sequence reads were collapsed and filtered. Productive Simpson clonality was computed per sample as the square root of Simpson's diversity index over productive rearrangements. TCRdb retrieved this table from immuneACCESS and kept in-frame rearrangements only. Not all clones are present; in checked studies, unresolved V genes account for under half, and no reason is known for the remainder. The V and J calls and clone size come from that table; D and trimming were worked out from the DNA. In all, the sample holds about 370,000 clones, and around 90% of those were seen once. The ten largest clones represent approximately 3% of the sample.

Study-wide conclusions, independent of this receptor: Clinical and demographic metadata were provided uncurated, with the amount varying by source and participant.

V is shortened by 1 base, J by 0 bases, and the region joining them spans 12 bases. The CDR3 contains 16 residues, cysteine and phenylalanine counted. The retained sequence is limited to the CDR3, 48 bases, with the frame set at the first base. CDR1 LNHNV and CDR2 YYDKDF are derived from the germline V gene (reference sequence). Sequenced sample: peripheral blood. The chain was built from TRBV15 and TRBJ1-1, with TRBD1 as a weak D call on 6 bases. The sequence derives from a woman in her 30s with COVID-19, enrolled during active disease. The bases are TGTGCCACCAGCAGAGGGCAGGGGCCGTTGAACACTGAAGCTTTCTTT. The translation is CATSRGQGPLNTEAFF.